Listed here is a single T cell receptor (beta chain). Its specificity is unknown. This clone may be a read error of a much larger clone one base away. These data come from a study of T cells in Graves' hyperthyroidism and ophthalmopathy. Study-level findings and limits: In validation, the model predicted ophthalmopathy. These predictions came a median approximately 5.9 months before onset.

Uncontrolled infection, other autoimmune disease, pregnancy or lactation disqualified patients from enrolment. From roughly 10 ml of fresh peripheral blood, PBMCs were isolated. The CDR3 runs to 11 residues. Germline CDR1 reads ENHRY; CDR2 reads SYGVKD. TCR beta CDR3 sequences were amplified from RNA transcripts. The primer set for the first-round RT-PCR of the TCR CDR3 was HTBI. TCRdb recomputed calls from the multiplex PCR reads with MiXCR, one row per CDR3 protein. Of around 520,000 distinct CDR3 sequences in the sample, about an eighth are singletons; the top ten hold less than 20%. Sequenced: blood. The TCR comes from a woman under 30 with Graves' hyperthyroidism. The rearrangement uses TRBV10-3 and TRBJ2-7; D remains ambiguous. The CDR3 bases are TGTGCCATCAGTCCCTCCTACCAGCAGTACTTC. It translates to CAISPSYQQYF.